The table lists the clone carrying this TCR beta chain with a count of one. Antigen unknown. Other nucleotide sequences from this sample produce the same CDR3. This sample is drawn from a study of CD8+ T cells in alopecia areata. Looking at the study overall: The tofacitinib course ran for 6 to 18 months and was followed by 6 months off drug.

With 3 bases removed from V and 3 bases from J, the gap between germline ends came to 6 bases. From germline, CDR1 is MGHRA and CDR2 YSYEKL. The CDR3 sequence is 12 residues long. In each case, RNA was isolated and then reverse transcribed into cDNA as the sequencing template. The assay was immunoSEQ multiplex PCR, and TCRdb's table has in-frame clones only and misses some. The sample consists of fewer than 350,000 clones, roughly 60% of them appearing once. The treatment was: oral pan-JAK inhibitor, 5-10 mg twice daily. Collection of lesional scalp punch biopsies and peripheral blood was performed in alopecia areata patients. Study-level results: Mice gave a clearer picture of TCR sharing than patients did, possibly for HLA-related reasons. Expanded CD8+ clones among the top 100, and scalp clonality, were significantly decreased by tofacitinib.

This TCR came from a human donor with alopecia areata. The chain has TRBV4-1 and TRBJ2-7; no clear D gene. The source was CD4+ T cells sorted from blood, collected at week 24, from a patient treated with tofacitinib. The CDR3 sequence: CASSQGGYEQYF. In DNA, the CDR3 is TGCGCCAGCAGCCAGGGCGGCTACGAGCAGTACTTC.